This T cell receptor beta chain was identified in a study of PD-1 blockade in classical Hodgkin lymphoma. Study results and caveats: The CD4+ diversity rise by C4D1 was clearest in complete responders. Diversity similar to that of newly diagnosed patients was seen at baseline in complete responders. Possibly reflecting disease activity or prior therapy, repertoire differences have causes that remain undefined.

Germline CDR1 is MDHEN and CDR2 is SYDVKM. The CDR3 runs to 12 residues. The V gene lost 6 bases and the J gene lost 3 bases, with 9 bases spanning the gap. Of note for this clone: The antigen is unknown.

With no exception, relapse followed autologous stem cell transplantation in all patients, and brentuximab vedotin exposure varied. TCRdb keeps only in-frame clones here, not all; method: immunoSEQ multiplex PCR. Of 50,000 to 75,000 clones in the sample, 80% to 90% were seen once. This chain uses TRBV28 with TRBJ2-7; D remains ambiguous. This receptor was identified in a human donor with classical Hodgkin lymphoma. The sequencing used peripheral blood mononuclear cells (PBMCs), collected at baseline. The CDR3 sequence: CASRFSNYEQYF. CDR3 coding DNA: TGTGCCAGCAGGTTTAGTAACTACGAGCAGTACTTC. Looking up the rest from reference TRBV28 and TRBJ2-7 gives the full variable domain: DVKVTQSSRYLVKRTGEKVFLECVQDMDHENMFWYRQDPGLGLRLIYFSYDVKMKEKGDIPEGYSVSREKKERFSLILESASTNQTSMYLCASRFSNYEQYFGPGTRLTVT.